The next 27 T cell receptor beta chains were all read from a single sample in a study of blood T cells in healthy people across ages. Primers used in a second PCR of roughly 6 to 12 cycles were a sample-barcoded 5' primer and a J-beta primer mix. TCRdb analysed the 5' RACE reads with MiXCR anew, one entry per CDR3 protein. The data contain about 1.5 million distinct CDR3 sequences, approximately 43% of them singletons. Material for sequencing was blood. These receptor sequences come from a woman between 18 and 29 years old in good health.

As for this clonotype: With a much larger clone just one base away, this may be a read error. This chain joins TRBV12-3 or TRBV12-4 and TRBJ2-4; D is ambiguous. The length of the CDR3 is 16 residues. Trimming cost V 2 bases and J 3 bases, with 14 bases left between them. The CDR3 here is CASSLSFALVKNIQYF. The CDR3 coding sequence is TGTGCCAGCAGTTTAAGTTTTGCCTTAGTCAAAAACATTCAGTACTTC.

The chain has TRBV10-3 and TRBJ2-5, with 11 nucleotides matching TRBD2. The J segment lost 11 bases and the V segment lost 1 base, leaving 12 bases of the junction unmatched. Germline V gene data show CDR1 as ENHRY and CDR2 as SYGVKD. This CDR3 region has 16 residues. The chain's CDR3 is CAISELTTSGTGEQYF. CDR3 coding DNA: TGTGCCATCAGTGAGTTAACGACTAGCGGGACTGGTGAGCAGTACTTC.

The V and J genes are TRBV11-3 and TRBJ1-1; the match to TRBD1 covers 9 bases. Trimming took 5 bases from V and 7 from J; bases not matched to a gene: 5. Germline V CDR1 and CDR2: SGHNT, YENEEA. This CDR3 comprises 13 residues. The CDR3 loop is CASSVGTGHEAFF. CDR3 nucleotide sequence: TGTGCCAGCAGCGTGGGGACAGGGCATGAAGCTTTCTTT.

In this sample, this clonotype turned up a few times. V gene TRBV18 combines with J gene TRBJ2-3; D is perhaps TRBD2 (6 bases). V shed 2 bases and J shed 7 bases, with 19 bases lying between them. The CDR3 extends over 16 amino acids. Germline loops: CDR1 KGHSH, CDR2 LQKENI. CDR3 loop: CASSPNGPGGANTQYF. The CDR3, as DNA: TGTGCCAGCTCACCAAACGGTCCCGGAGGGGCCAATACGCAGTATTTT.

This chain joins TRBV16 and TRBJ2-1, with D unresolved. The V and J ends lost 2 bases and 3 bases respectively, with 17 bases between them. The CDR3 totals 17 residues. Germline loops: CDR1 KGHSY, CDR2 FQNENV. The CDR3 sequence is CASSQRLQARVYNEQFF. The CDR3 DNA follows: TGTGCCAGCAGCCAAAGGCTGCAAGCGAGAGTCTACAATGAGCAGTTCTTC. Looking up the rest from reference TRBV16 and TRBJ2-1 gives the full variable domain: GEEVAQTPKHLVRGEGQKAKLYCAPIKGHSYVFWYQQVLKNEFKFLISFQNENVFDETGMPKERFSAKCLPNSPCSLEIQATKLEDSAVYFCASSQRLQARVYNEQFFGPGTRLTVL.

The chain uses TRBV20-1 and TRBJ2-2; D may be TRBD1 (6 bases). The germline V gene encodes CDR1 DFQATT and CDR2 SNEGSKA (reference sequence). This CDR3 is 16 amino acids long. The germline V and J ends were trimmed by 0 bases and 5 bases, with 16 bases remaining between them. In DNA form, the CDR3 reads TGCAGTGCTAGAGATCGGCTCGAAGGGGGTACCGGGGAGCTGTTTTTT. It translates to CSARDRLEGGTGELFF.

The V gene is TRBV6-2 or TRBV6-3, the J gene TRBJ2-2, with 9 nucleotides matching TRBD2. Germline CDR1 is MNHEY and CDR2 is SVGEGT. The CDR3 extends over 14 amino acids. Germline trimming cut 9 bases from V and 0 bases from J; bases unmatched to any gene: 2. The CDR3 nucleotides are TGTGCCAGTGGGACTAGCTCGAACACCGGGGAGCTGTTTTTT. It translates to CASGTSSNTGELFF.

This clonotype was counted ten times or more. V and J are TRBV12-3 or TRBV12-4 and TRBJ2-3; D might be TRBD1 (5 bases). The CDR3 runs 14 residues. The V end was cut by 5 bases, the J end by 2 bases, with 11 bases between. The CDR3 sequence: CASSPPTVTDTQYF. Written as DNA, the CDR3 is TGTGCCAGCAGTCCACCGACAGTCACAGATACGCAGTATTTT.

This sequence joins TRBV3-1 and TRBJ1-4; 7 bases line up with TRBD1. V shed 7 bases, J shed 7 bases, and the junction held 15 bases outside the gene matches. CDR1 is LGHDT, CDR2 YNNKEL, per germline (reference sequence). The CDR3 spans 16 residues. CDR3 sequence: CASKQGLTGPREKLFF. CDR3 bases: TGTGCCAGCAAGCAGGGATTGACAGGGCCGCGTGAAAAACTGTTTTTT. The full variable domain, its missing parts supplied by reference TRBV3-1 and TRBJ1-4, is DTAVSQTPKYLVTQMGNDKSIKCEQNLGHDTMYWYKQDSKKFLKIMFSYNNKELIINETVPNRFSPKSPDKAHLNLHINSLELGDSAVYFCASKQGLTGPREKLFFGSGTQLSVL.

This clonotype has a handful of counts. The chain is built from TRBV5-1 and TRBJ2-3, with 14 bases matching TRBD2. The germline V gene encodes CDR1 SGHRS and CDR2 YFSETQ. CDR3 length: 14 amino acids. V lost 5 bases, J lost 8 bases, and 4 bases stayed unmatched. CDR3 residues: CASSPGTSGGTQYF. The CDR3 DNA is TGCGCCAGCAGTCCCGGGACTAGCGGGGGTACGCAGTATTTT.

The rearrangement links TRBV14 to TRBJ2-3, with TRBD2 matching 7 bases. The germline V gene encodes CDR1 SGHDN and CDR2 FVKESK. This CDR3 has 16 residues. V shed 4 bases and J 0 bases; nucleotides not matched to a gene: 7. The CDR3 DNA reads TGTGCCAGCAGCCTCCGGGACTACCCCAGCACAGATACGCAGTATTTT. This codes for CASSLRDYPSTDTQYF. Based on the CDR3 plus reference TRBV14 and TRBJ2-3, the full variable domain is EAGVTQFPSHSVIEKGQTVTLRCDPISGHDNLYWYRRVMGKEIKFLLHFVKESKQDESGMPNNRFLAERTGGTYSTLKVQPAELEDSGVYFCASSLRDYPSTDTQYFGPGTRLTVL.

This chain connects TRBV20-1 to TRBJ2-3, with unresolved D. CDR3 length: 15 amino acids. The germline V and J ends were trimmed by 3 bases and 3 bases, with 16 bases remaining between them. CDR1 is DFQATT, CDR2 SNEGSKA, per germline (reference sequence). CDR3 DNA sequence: TGCAGTGCTAGTCGACCAACCCTAGGGACAGATACGCAGTATTTT. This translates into CSASRPTLGTDTQYF.

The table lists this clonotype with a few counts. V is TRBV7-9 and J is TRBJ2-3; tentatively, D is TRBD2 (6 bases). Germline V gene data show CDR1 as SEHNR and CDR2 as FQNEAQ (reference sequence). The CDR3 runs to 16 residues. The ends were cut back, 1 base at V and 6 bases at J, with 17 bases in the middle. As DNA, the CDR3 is TGTGCCAGCAGCTTAGAACGGCTAGCGTCTTTCGATACGCAGTATTTT. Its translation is CASSLERLASFDTQYF. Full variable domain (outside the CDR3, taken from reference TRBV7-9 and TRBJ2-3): DTGVSQNPRHKITKRGQNVTFRCDPISEHNRLYWYRQTLGQGPEFLTYFQNEAQLEKSRLLSDRFSAERPKGSFSTLEIQRTEQGDSAMYLCASSLERLASFDTQYFGPGTRLTVL.

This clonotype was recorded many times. The chain's CDR3 is CATSQISGGTYNEQYF. CDR3 DNA: TGTGCCACCAGCCAGATAAGCGGGGGCACCTACAATGAGCAGTACTTC. The rearrangement joins TRBV15 to TRBJ2-1; TRBD2 agrees at 8 bases. TRBJ2-7 matches the DNA end more closely, so the J call is doubtful. This CDR3 region has 16 residues. The germline V gene has CDR1 LNHNV and CDR2 YYDKDF (reference sequence).

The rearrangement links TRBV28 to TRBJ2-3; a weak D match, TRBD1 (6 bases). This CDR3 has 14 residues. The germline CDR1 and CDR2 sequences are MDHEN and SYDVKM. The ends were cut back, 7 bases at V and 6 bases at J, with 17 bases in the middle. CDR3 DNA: TGTGCCAGCAACCCGTTCAGGGGTATCGATACGCAGTATTTT. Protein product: CASNPFRGIDTQYF.

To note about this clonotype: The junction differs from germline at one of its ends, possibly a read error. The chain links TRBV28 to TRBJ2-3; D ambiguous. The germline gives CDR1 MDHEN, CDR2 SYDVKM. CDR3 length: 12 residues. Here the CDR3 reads CVSSLITDTQYF. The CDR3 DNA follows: TGTGTCAGCAGCCTTATCACAGATACGCAGTATTTT.

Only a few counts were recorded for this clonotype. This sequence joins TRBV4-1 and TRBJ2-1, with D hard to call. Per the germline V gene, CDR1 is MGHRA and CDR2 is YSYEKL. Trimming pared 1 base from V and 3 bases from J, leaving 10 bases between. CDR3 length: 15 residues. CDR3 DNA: TGCGCCAGCAGCCAAGTGGAGTCCAACTACAATGAGCAGTTCTTC. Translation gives CASSQVESNYNEQFF.

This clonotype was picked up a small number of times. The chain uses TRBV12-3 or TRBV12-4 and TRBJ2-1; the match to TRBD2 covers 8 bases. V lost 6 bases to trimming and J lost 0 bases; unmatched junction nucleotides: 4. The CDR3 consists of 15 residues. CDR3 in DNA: TGTGCCAGCAGACAACTAGCGGACTCCTACAATGAGCAGTTCTTC. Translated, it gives CASRQLADSYNEQFF.

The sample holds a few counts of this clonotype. The CDR3 spells CASSLIGTSNEQFF. In DNA, the CDR3 is TGTGCCAGCAGTTTGATTGGGACTTCCAATGAGCAGTTCTTC. The chain carries TRBV28 and TRBJ2-1, with D perhaps matching TRBD2 (6 bases). The CDR3 is made up of 14 amino acids. Germline V CDR1 and CDR2: MDHEN, SYDVKM. The germline V and J ends were trimmed by 3 bases and 6 bases, with 12 bases remaining between them.

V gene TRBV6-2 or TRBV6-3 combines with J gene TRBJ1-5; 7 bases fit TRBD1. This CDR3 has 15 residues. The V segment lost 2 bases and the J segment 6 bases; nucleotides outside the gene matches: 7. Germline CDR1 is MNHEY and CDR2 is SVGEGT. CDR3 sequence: CASSYTGAGAQPQHF. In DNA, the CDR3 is TGTGCCAGCAGTTACACAGGGGCGGGAGCTCAGCCCCAGCATTTT.

CDR3: CASSLTHTEAFF. The CDR3 DNA sequence: TGTGCCAGCAGCTTAACTCACACTGAAGCTTTCTTT. This rearrangement joins TRBV7-9 to TRBJ1-1; D remains ambiguous. Per germline, CDR1 SEHNR and CDR2 FQNEAQ (reference sequence). The V end lost 2 bases, the J end lost 3 bases, and 4 bases lay between the germline ends. The CDR3 consists of 12 residues. Full variable domain (missing parts from reference TRBV7-9 and TRBJ1-1): DTGVSQNPRHKITKRGQNVTFRCDPISEHNRLYWYRQTLGQGPEFLTYFQNEAQLEKSRLLSDRFSAERPKGSFSTLEIQRTEQGDSAMYLCASSLTHTEAFFGQGTRLTVV.

CDR3 sequence (DNA): TGTGCCTGTATGGGACTATGGAGCTCCTACGAGCAGTACTTC. Encoded protein: CACMGLWSSYEQYF. This rearrangement joins TRBV30 to TRBJ2-7, with 7 bases identical to TRBD2. The CDR3 length is 14 residues. The germline gives CDR1 GTSNPN, CDR2 SVGIG (reference sequence). The trim removed 6 bases at V and 0 bases at J, leaving 8 bases unmatched. The full variable domain, completed using reference TRBV30 and TRBJ2-7, is SQTIHQWPATLVQPVGSPLSLECTVEGTSNPNLYWYRQAAGRGLQLLFYSVGIGQISSEVPQNLSASRPQDRQFILSSKKLLLSDSGFYLCACMGLWSSYEQYFGPGTRLTVT.

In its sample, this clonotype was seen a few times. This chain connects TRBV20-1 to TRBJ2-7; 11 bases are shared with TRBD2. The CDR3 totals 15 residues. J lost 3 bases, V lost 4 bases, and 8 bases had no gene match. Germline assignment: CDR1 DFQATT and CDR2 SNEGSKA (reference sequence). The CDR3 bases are TGCAGTGCTAACCCGGGACTAGCGGCAATCTACGAGCAGTACTTC. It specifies CSANPGLAAIYEQYF.

This chain's CDR3 is CSVDGQGGYEQYF. Written as DNA, the CDR3 is TGCAGCGTTGACGGACAGGGAGGCTACGAGCAGTACTTC. The genes are TRBV29-1 and TRBJ2-7, with 8 bases fitting TRBD1. The CDR3 is 13 residues long. With 3 bases clipped from V and 3 bases from J, the junction kept 4 bases outside the gene matches. CDR1 SQVTM and CDR2 ANQGSEA come from the germline V gene.

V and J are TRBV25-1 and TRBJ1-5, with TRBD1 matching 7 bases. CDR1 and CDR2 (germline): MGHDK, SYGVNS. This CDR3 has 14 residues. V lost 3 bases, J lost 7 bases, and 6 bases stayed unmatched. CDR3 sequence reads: CASSDAGGQQPQHF. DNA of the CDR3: TGTGCCAGCAGTGATGCAGGGGGTCAACAGCCCCAGCATTTT.

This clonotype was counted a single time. Written as DNA, the CDR3 is TGTGCCAGCAGTCCGACTAGCGGGAGTTATTCCGGGGAGCTGTTTTTT. Protein product: CASSPTSGSYSGELFF. The chain links TRBV27 to TRBJ2-2; TRBD2 matches at 12 bases. This CDR3 region has 16 residues. Germline CDR1 and CDR2: MNHEY and SMNVEV (reference sequence). V lost 5 bases, J lost 6 bases, and 7 bases stayed unmatched.

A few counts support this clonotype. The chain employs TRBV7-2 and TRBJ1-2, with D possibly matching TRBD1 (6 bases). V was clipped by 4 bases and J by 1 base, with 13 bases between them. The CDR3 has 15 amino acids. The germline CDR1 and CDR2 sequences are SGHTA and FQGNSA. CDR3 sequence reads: CASSSGQLNNYGYTF. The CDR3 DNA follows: TGTGCCAGCAGCTCAGGACAGCTTAATAACTATGGCTACACCTTC.